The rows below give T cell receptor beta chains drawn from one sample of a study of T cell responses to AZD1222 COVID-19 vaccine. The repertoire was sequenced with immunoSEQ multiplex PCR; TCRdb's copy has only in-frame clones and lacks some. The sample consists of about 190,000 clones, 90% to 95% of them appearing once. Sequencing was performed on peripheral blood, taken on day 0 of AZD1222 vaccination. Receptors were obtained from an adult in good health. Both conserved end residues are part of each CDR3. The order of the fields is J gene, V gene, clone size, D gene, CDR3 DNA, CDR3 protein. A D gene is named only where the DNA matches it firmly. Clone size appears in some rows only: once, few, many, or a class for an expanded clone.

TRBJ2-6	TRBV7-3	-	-	TGTGCCAGCAGCTTAACCTCTGGGGCCAACGTCCTGACTTTC	CASSLTSGANVLTF
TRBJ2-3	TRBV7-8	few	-	TGTGCCAGCAGCACCGGAACCACAGATACGCAGTATTTT	CASSTGTTDTQYF
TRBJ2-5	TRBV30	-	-	TGTGCCTGGAGGGGACGGGAGACCCAGTACTTC	CAWRGRETQYF
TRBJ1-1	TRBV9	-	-	TGTGCCAGCAGCCCCAATAGTGGGGTCACTGAAGCTTTCTTT	CASSPNSGVTEAFF
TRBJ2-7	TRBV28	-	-	TGTGCCAGCAGTTTGCGGGACAAACTAGATTACGAGCAGTACTTC	CASSLRDKLDYEQYF
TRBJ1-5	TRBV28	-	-	TGTGCCAGCAGTATACCCAGGGGCGATCAGCCCCAGCATTTT	CASSIPRGDQPQHF
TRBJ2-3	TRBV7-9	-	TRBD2	TGTGCCAGCAGCTTTGCGGGAGGGGGAACAGATACGCAGTATTTT	CASSFAGGGTDTQYF
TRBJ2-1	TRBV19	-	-	TGTGCCAGTAGACCCAGTAGCTCCTACAATGAGCAGTTCTTC	CASRPSSSYNEQFF
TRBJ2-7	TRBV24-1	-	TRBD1	TGTGCCACCAGTGAGAGTTTGGGGACAGGCTATTTGCAGTACTTC	CATSESLGTGYLQYF
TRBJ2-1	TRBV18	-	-	TGTGCCAGCTCACCAGGAGTTGGCTACTACAATGAGCAGTTCTTC	CASSPGVGYYNEQFF
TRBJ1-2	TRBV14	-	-	TGTGCCAGCAGCCAAGGACCTCTAAACTATGGCTACACCTTC	CASSQGPLNYGYTF
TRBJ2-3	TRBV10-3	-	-	TGTGCCATCAGTGAATTGGCGGGCCCCACAGATACGCAGTATTTT	CAISELAGPTDTQYF
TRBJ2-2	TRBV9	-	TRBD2	TGTGCCAGCAGCCCGGCGGGAGGGAACACCGGGGAGCTGTTTTTT	CASSPAGGNTGELFF
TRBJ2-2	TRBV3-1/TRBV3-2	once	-	TGTGCCAGCAGCCAAGATCACGGCGGGGAGCTGTTTTTT	CASSQDHGGELFF
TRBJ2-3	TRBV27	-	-	TGTGCCAGCAGTTTGACTAGACTCGATACGCAGTATTTT	CASSLTRLDTQYF
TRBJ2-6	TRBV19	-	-	TGTGCCACCGCCGGGGCCAACGTCCTGACTTTC	CATAGANVLTF
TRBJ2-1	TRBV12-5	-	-	TGTGCTAGTGGTTTGATCGATGGACAGTACAATGAGCAGTTCTTC	CASGLIDGQYNEQFF
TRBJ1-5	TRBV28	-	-	TGTGCCAGCAGTCAACAGGGAAATCAGCCCCAGCATTTT	CASSQQGNQPQHF
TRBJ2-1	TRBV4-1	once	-	TGCGCCAGCAGCCAAGATCCGAGCTCCTACAATGAGCAGTTCTTC	CASSQDPSSYNEQFF
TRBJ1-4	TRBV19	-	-	TGTGCCAGTAGTCCTCCCGGCCGCGGGGAAAAACTGTTTTTT	CASSPPGRGEKLFF
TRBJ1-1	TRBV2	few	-	TGTGCCAGCAGTGCAGGGGCTGAAGCTTTCTTT	CASSAGAEAFF
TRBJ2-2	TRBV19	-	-	TGTGCCAGTAGTTCCTATAGTTTCACCGGGGAGCTGTTTTTT	CASSSYSFTGELFF
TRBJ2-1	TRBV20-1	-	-	TGCAGTGCTAGAGTTGGCTATGAGCAGTTCTTC	CSARVGYEQFF
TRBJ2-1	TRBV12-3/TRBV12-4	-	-	TGTGCCAGCAGTCCCCTTAGCCATGAGCAGTTCTTC	CASSPLSHEQFF
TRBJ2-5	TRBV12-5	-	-	TGTGCTAGTGGTATCGGGACCCTAGGCACCAAAGAGACCCAGTACTTC	CASGIGTLGTKETQYF
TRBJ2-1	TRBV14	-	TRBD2	TGTGCCAGCAGCCAAGTCAGGCTAGCGGGAGGGCCTAATGAGCAGTTCTTC	CASSQVRLAGGPNEQFF
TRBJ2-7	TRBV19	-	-	TGTGCCAGCCGACAGGCCTACGAGCAGTACTTC	CASRQAYEQYF
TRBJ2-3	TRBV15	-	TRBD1	TGTGCCACAAACAGGGGGCCGAATACAGATACGCAGTATTTT	CATNRGPNTDTQYF
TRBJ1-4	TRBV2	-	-	TGTGCCAGCAGTTCAGACAGGTACAATGGAAAACTGTTTTTT	CASSSDRYNGKLFF
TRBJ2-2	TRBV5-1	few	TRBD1	TGCGCCAGCACCGAAGGGACAGCTTCGCCCGGCACCGGGGAGCTGTTTTTT	CASTEGTASPGTGELFF
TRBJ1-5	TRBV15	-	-	TGTGCCACCAGCAGTCGCGGCTTCGGGCAGCCCCAGCATTTT	CATSSRGFGQPQHF
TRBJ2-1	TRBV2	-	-	TGTGCCAGCAGTGCCTGGGCAGGGTCCTACAATGAGCAGTTCTTC	CASSAWAGSYNEQFF
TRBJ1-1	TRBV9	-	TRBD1	TGTGCCAGCAGCGCCTCCCAGGGGGCGGTTGAAGCTTTCTTT	CASSASQGAVEAFF
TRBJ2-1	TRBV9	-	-	TGTGCCAGCAGCGTAGATTTTAATGAGCAGTTCTTC	CASSVDFNEQFF
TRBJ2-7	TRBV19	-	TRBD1	TGTGCCAGTAGTAAAGGACAGGCCTACGAGCAGTACTTC	CASSKGQAYEQYF
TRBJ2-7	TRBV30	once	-	TGTGCCTGGAGTGTTATCAGGGGAGGGGAGCAGTACTTC	CAWSVIRGGEQYF
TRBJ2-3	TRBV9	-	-	TGTGCCAGCAGCGTAGTGGTGACAGATACGCAGTATTTT	CASSVVVTDTQYF
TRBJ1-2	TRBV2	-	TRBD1	TGTGCCAGGACAGGGGGATCTGGCTACACCTTC	CARTGGSGYTF
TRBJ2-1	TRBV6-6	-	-	TGTGCCAGCAGTTATGCTCGGTCTAGCAACAATGAGCAGTTCTTC	CASSYARSSNNEQFF
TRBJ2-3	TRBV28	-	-	TGTGCCAGCAGTTTAAGGGGGGGCACAGATACGCAGTATTTT	CASSLRGGTDTQYF
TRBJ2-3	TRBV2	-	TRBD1	TGTGCCAGCAGGGCAGGGGGCTTGGGAGATACGCAGTATTTT	CASRAGGLGDTQYF
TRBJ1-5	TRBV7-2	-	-	TGTGCCAGCAGCTTAACCGACAATCAGCCCCAGCATTTT	CASSLTDNQPQHF
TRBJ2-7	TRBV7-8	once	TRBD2	TGTGCCAGCAGCTCCCAGACTAGCGGGATGGCGTCTGGCTACGAGCAGTACTTC	CASSSQTSGMASGYEQYF
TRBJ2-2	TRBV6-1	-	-	TGTGCCAGCAGTGAGGGTAGCGGAGGCGCGAACACCGGGGAGCTGTTTTTT	CASSEGSGGANTGELFF
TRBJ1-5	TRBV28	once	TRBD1	TGTGCCAGCAGTAGAACAGGGGGCGGACGTGGTCAGCCCCAGCATTTT	CASSRTGGGRGQPQHF
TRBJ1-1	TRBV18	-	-	TGTGCCAGCTCACCCGGCAGGGACACTGAAGCTTTCTTT	CASSPGRDTEAFF
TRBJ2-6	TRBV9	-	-	TGTGCCAGCAGCGGGGTGTCTGGGGCCAACGTCCTGACTTTC	CASSGVSGANVLTF
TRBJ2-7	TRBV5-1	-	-	TGCGCCAGCAGCCACCCGGGGTACTCCTACGAGCAGTACTTC	CASSHPGYSYEQYF
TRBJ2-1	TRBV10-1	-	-	TGCGCCAGCAGTACAGGGAAATACAATGAGCAGTTCTTC	CASSTGKYNEQFF
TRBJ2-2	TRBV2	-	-	TGTGCCAGTTCCCTAGTTAGGGAGCTGTTTTTT	CASSLVRELFF
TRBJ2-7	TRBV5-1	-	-	TGCGCCAGCAGTTCCGGGGGATCTGGCGAGCAGTACTTC	CASSSGGSGEQYF
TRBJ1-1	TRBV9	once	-	TGTGCCAGCAGCGTAGTCCGGACTGAGAACACTGAAGCTTTCTTT	CASSVVRTENTEAFF
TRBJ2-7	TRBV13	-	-	TGTGCCAGCAGCTTAGGGGTTAGAAGGGGTCCCTCCTACGAGCAGTACTTC	CASSLGVRRGPSYEQYF
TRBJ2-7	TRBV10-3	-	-	TGTGCCATCAGAGGCTCCGGGACAAACTACGAGCAGTACTTC	CAIRGSGTNYEQYF
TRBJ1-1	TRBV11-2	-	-	TGTGCCAGCAGCTTAGATCGACAAGTGAACACTGAAGCTTTCTTT	CASSLDRQVNTEAFF
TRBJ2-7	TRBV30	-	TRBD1	TGTGCCTGGGGATCCGGGACAGGGCACGAGCAGTACTTC	CAWGSGTGHEQYF
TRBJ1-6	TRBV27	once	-	TGTGCCAGCACCCCCTACCCAGGGAGGTCACCCCTCCACTTT	CASTPYPGRSPLHF
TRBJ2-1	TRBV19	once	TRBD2	TGTGCCAGTAGGGAGCTAGCGGGGAAGTACAATGAGCAGTTCTTC	CASRELAGKYNEQFF
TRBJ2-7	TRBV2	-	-	TGTGCCAGCGCCTTAGGGAGCGAGCAGTACTTC	CASALGSEQYF